These T cell receptor beta chains were read from a single sample in a study of blood T cell repertoires in COVID-19. Assay used: immunoSEQ multiplex PCR; TCRdb lists only in-frame clones, some missing. The sample contains over 200,000 clones, 80% to 90% of which appear only once. The sample comprised PBMCs or T cells enriched from blood (not recorded which). The receptors stem from a woman aged 25 to 39 who had been exposed to COVID-19. CDR3s include the opening cysteine and the closing phenylalanine or tryptophan. The D gene is left open where the match is weak. The size of a clone is reported for some rows only, either as once, few or many, or as a class for expanded clones.

D: NA; J: TRBJ1-2; V: TRBV11-2; size: NA; DNA: TGTGCCAGCAGCTTACCTACTAGACCAGGCTACACCTTC; CDR3: CASSLPTRPGYTF
D: NA; J: TRBJ1-2; V: TRBV6-5; size: NA; DNA: TGTGCCGGTCGGGGTGGGCAGAACTATGGCTACACCTTC; CDR3: CAGRGGQNYGYTF
D: TRBD2; J: TRBJ2-1; V: TRBV6-5; size: NA; DNA: TGTGCCAGCAGTTACTCGAGCGGGAGTATCCACAATGAGCAGTTCTTC; CDR3: CASSYSSGSIHNEQFF
D: NA; J: TRBJ2-7; V: TRBV3-1/TRBV3-2; size: NA; DNA: TGTGCCAGCAGCCGTAGCGGCGGCGGCTACGAGCAGTACTTC; CDR3: CASSRSGGGYEQYF
D: TRBD1; J: TRBJ1-2; V: TRBV14; size: few; DNA: TGTGCCAGCAGCCAAGTCATCGGGACAGAGACTCATGGCTACACCTTC; CDR3: CASSQVIGTETHGYTF
D: NA; J: TRBJ2-6; V: TRBV6-5; size: NA; DNA: TGTGCCAGCACTCTGGGCCGCTCTGGGGCCAACGTCCTGACTTTC; CDR3: CASTLGRSGANVLTF
D: NA; J: TRBJ1-2; V: TRBV3-1/TRBV3-2; size: NA; DNA: TGTGCCAGCAGCCAAGGAGGTCGGCGAAGCTATGGCTACACCTTC; CDR3: CASSQGGRRSYGYTF
D: TRBD2; J: TRBJ2-3; V: TRBV29-1; size: NA; DNA: TGCAGCGTTGAAGGGGGCCGAGCGGGAGGCACAGATACGCAGTATTTT; CDR3: CSVEGGRAGGTDTQYF
D: TRBD1; J: TRBJ2-3; V: TRBV7-2; size: NA; DNA: TGTGCCAGCAGCTTAGGTCGAAGTCGACAGGGAACTAGCACAGATACGCAGTATTTT; CDR3: CASSLGRSRQGTSTDTQYF
D: NA; J: TRBJ2-5; V: TRBV3-1/TRBV3-2; size: NA; DNA: TGTGCCAGCAGCCAAGATCAGGGACAAGAGACCCAGTACTTC; CDR3: CASSQDQGQETQYF
D: TRBD1; J: TRBJ1-1; V: TRBV11-2; size: NA; DNA: TGTGCCAGCAGCTTTCGAGACAGGGGGAGCACTGAAGCTTTCTTT; CDR3: CASSFRDRGSTEAFF
D: NA; J: TRBJ1-2; V: TRBV12-3/TRBV12-4; size: NA; DNA: TGTGCCAGCAGCCCTGACACAAACTATGGCTACACCTTC; CDR3: CASSPDTNYGYTF
D: NA; J: TRBJ2-3; V: TRBV7-3; size: once; DNA: TGTGCCAGCAGCTCGCCCACTCGCAGGGGAAGCACAGATACGCAGTATTTT; CDR3: CASSSPTRRGSTDTQYF
D: NA; J: TRBJ2-5; V: TRBV18; size: NA; DNA: TGTGCCAGCTCACCACTATCGGGGAACCAAGAGACCCAGTACTTC; CDR3: CASSPLSGNQETQYF
D: TRBD2; J: TRBJ2-1; V: TRBV6-1; size: NA; DNA: TGTGCCAGCAGCGAAGGACTAGCGGATGAGCAGTTCTTC; CDR3: CASSEGLADEQFF
D: NA; J: TRBJ2-5; V: TRBV3-1/TRBV3-2; size: NA; DNA: TGTGCCAGCAGCCAAGCGGGGGGCTCAGAGACCCAGTACTTC; CDR3: CASSQAGGSETQYF
D: TRBD1; J: TRBJ2-5; V: TRBV11-2; size: NA; DNA: TGTGCCAGCAGCGGCCAGGACAGGGAGAGGGAGACCCAGTACTTC; CDR3: CASSGQDRERETQYF
D: TRBD2; J: TRBJ2-1; V: TRBV2; size: few; DNA: TGTGCCAGCAGCCGGCTAGCGGGAGGACGGCATGAGCAGTTCTTC; CDR3: CASSRLAGGRHEQFF
D: NA; J: TRBJ1-1; V: TRBV12-3/TRBV12-4; size: NA; DNA: TGTGCCAGCAGTTTAAGGGGAGGGACTGAAGCTTTCTTT; CDR3: CASSLRGGTEAFF
D: NA; J: TRBJ1-2; V: TRBV5-4; size: NA; DNA: TGTGCCAGCAGCTTGTCAGGGCCCAGTGGCTACACCTTC; CDR3: CASSLSGPSGYTF
D: TRBD2; J: TRBJ2-1; V: TRBV18; size: NA; DNA: TGTGCCAGCTCACCACCGGGAAGGACTAGCGGGAGGGCCACGTTCTTC; CDR3: CASSPPGRTSGRATFF
D: TRBD1; J: TRBJ2-1; V: TRBV7-2; size: NA; DNA: TGTGCCAGCAGCTTAGTCGACAGGGGCGGCATGAGGCAGTTCTTC; CDR3: CASSLVDRGGMRQFF
D: NA; J: TRBJ2-1; V: TRBV10-2; size: NA; DNA: TGCGCCAGCAGTACAGAGGGTGTAAATGAGCAGTTCTTC; CDR3: CASSTEGVNEQFF
D: TRBD1; J: TRBJ1-2; V: TRBV18; size: NA; DNA: TGTGCCAGCTCACCCTGGGGACAGCCCGATGGCTACACCTTC; CDR3: CASSPWGQPDGYTF
D: TRBD2; J: TRBJ2-1; V: TRBV11-2; size: NA; DNA: TGTGCCAGCAGCTTAGCCCTACTAGCGGGACCTTACAATGAGCAGTTCTTC; CDR3: CASSLALLAGPYNEQFF
D: NA; J: TRBJ1-3; V: TRBV5-1; size: few; DNA: TGCGCCAGCAGCTTGAAGTGGGGCGCGGAAGGAAACACCATATATTTT; CDR3: CASSLKWGAEGNTIYF
D: TRBD2; J: TRBJ2-7; V: TRBV27; size: NA; DNA: TGTGCCAGCAGTCCTGGGACTAGCGGGAGCGAGCAGTACTTC; CDR3: CASSPGTSGSEQYF
D: NA; J: TRBJ1-6; V: TRBV5-6; size: NA; DNA: TGTGCCAGCAGCTTGTGGCAGGGGACTAATTCACCCCTCCACTTT; CDR3: CASSLWQGTNSPLHF
D: NA; J: TRBJ1-3; V: TRBV5-1; size: NA; DNA: TGCGCCAGCAGCCCGGGGGGGATCGGAAACACCATATATTTT; CDR3: CASSPGGIGNTIYF
D: NA; J: TRBJ2-5; V: TRBV6-5; size: NA; DNA: TGTGCCAGCAGGCCCAGGGTACTAGCAGTGGAGACCCAGTACTTC; CDR3: CASRPRVLAVETQYF
D: NA; J: TRBJ2-2; V: TRBV5-1; size: NA; DNA: TGCGCCAGCAGCTTGGAGAGCGGGGAGCTGTTTTTT; CDR3: CASSLESGELFF
D: TRBD1; J: TRBJ2-5; V: TRBV7-2; size: NA; DNA: TGTGCCAGCAGCTTAATGGCAGGGGGTCGAGAGACCCAGTACTTC; CDR3: CASSLMAGGRETQYF
D: TRBD2; J: TRBJ2-2; V: TRBV5-4; size: NA; DNA: TGTGCCAGCAGCTTGGTGGGAGGGGTGACCGGGGAGCTGTTTTTT; CDR3: CASSLVGGVTGELFF
D: NA; J: TRBJ2-7; V: TRBV5-1; size: NA; DNA: TGCGCCAGCAGCTTGGAGGTAAACTCGGGAGAGCAGTACTTC; CDR3: CASSLEVNSGEQYF
D: NA; J: TRBJ1-5; V: TRBV19; size: NA; DNA: TGTGCCAGTAGTGTTAGGCAGGGCCATCAGCCCCAGCATTTT; CDR3: CASSVRQGHQPQHF
D: TRBD1; J: TRBJ1-1; V: TRBV29-1; size: NA; DNA: TGCAGCGCCGGGACAGGGGTCGCTGAAGCTTTCTTT; CDR3: CSAGTGVAEAFF
D: TRBD1; J: TRBJ1-5; V: TRBV30; size: NA; DNA: TGTGCCTGGAGCGCCACCGACAGGGGTAGAAGGAGTCAGCCCCAGCATTTT; CDR3: CAWSATDRGRRSQPQHF
D: NA; J: TRBJ2-2; V: TRBV2; size: NA; DNA: TGTGCCAGCAGCGGACCCTCGGGGGGCCCCGGGGAGCTGTTTTTT; CDR3: CASSGPSGGPGELFF
D: NA; J: TRBJ1-5; V: TRBV5-6; size: NA; DNA: TGTGCCAGCAGCTTGGGTCCCTATAGCAATCAGCCCCAGCATTTT; CDR3: CASSLGPYSNQPQHF
D: NA; J: TRBJ2-2; V: TRBV5-6; size: NA; DNA: TGTGCCAGCAGCTTCACCGATAGCGGCGGGGAGCTGTTTTTT; CDR3: CASSFTDSGGELFF